The clone carrying this TCR beta chain showed up many times. Its antigen is undetermined. Unique molecular identifiers featured in how the TCRbeta library was prepared. TCRdb reanalysed the PCR reads using MiXCR and keeps one entry per CDR3 protein. The table includes 100,000 or so distinct CDR3 sequences, 5% to 6% detected once. This entry is derived from a study of T-cell reconstitution after alpha-beta-depleted transplantation in children. Study outcomes and limitations: Several hundred expanded graft clones reportedly gave rise to the alpha-beta T cells present about two months after transplant.

The material sequenced was PBMCs, mostly from graft donor cells, taken 60 days after TCRalphabeta/CD19-depleted stem cell transplant. This clonotype was sampled from a female patient aged 2 to 10 who had a stem cell transplant for Fanconi anemia, so the T cells may come from the graft donor.

The CDR3 loop is CSVIGRTEAFF. The CDR3 bases are TGCAGCGTCATAGGACGGACTGAAGCTTTCTTT. The genes are TRBV29-1 and TRBJ1-1; no firm D call. This CDR3 region has 11 residues. Germline V gene lookup returns CDR1 SQVTM and CDR2 ANQGSEA. Trimming stripped 6 bases from V and 5 bases from J, with 10 bases between.